The clone carrying this T cell receptor (beta chain) was picked up a small number of times. The antigen remains unidentified. This record belongs to a study of blood T cells in healthy people across ages. Study findings and constraints: It was held that diversity estimates obtained from one million T cells represented underestimates.

Germline V gene lookup returns CDR1 SQVTM and CDR2 ANQGSEA. Between the trimmed V and J ends, which lost 3 bases and 2 bases, there was a span of 13 bases. This CDR3 has 14 residues. Each of the donors had ten milliliters of peripheral blood drawn into EDTA-treated Vacutainer tubes. For the second PCR, which ran for roughly 6 to 12 cycles, a sample-barcoded 5' primer and a J-beta primer mix were used. Each cDNA molecule was tagged by a template-switch adaptor that had 12 random nucleotides. From each sample, at least 2.5 million paired-end reads containing CDR3 were obtained. TCRdb re-called the 5' RACE reads with MiXCR, one entry per CDR3 protein. In the table there are 1 million or so distinct CDR3 sequences, roughly 45% of which are singletons.

The source is a woman aged 60-70 years in good health. The sequenced sample consisted of blood. The chain joins TRBV29-1 to TRBJ1-2; tentatively, D is TRBD1 (5 bases). CDR3 region: CSVEGGATNYGYTF. CDR3 DNA sequence: TGCAGCGTTGAGGGGGGAGCTACGAACTATGGCTACACCTTC.